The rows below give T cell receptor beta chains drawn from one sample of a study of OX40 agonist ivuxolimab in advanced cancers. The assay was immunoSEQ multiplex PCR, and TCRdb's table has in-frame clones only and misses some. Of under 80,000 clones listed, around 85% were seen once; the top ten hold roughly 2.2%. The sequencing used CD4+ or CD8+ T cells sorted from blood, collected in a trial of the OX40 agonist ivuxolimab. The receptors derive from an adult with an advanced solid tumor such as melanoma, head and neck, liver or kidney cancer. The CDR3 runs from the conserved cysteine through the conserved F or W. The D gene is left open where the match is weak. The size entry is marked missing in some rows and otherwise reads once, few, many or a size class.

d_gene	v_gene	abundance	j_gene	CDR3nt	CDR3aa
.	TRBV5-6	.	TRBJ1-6	TGTGCCAGCAGCTTGGACAGGGAATTACCCCTCCACTTT	CASSLDRELPLHF
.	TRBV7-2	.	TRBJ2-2	TGTGCCAGCAGCTCATATGTGGGGGAGCTGTTTTTT	CASSSYVGELFF
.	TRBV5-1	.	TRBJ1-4	TGCGCCAGCAGCTTGGGTGAAAAACTGTTTTTT	CASSLGEKLFF
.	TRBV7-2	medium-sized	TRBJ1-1	TGTGCCAGCAGCTTGACACGACAAGCTTTCTTT	CASSLTRQAFF
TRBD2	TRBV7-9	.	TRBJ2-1	TGTGCCAGCAGCCTAGCGGGAGGGTATGAGCAGTTCTTC	CASSLAGGYEQFF
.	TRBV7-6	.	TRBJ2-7	TGTGCCAGCAGCTTAATGGGGAACTACGAGCAGTACTTC	CASSLMGNYEQYF
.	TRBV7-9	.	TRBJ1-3	TGTGCCAGCAGCTCGAGTGGCCTGATATCTGGAAACACCATATATTTT	CASSSSGLISGNTIYF
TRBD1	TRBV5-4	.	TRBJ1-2	TGTGCCAGCAGCCAGGGGGCCACGGATGGCTACACCTTC	CASSQGATDGYTF
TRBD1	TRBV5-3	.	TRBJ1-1	TGTGCCAGAAGCCCCGGACAGGGGGCCGAGAGTTCTCCCACTGAAGCTTTCTTT	CARSPGQGAESSPTEAFF
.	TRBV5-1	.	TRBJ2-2	TGCGCCAGCAGCTTGGATGGAACCGGGGAGCTGTTTTTT	CASSLDGTGELFF
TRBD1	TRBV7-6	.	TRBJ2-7	TGTGCCAGCAGCCTACTTACCGAATTCGGACAGGGCTACGAGCAGTACTTC	CASSLLTEFGQGYEQYF
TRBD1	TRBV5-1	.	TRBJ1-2	TGCGCCAGCAGCTTGGAATCGAACAGGGGACGGGGCTACACCTTC	CASSLESNRGRGYTF
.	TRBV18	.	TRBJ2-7	TGTGCCAGCTCACCACCCCCAACGGCCCTCGAGCAGTACTTC	CASSPPPTALEQYF
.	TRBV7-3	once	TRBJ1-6	TGTGCCAGCAGCTTAAGTAGCTCCCCAGGATCACCCCTCCACTTT	CASSLSSSPGSPLHF
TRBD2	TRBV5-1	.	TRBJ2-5	TGCGCCAGCAGCTTTACGGGGGGGAAAGGAGAGACCCAGTACTTC	CASSFTGGKGETQYF
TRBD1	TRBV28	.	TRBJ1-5	TGTGCCAGCACTATCGGGGGGACAGTATCAGGTCAGCCCCAGCATTTT	CASTIGGTVSGQPQHF
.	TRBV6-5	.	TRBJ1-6	TGTGCCAGCGCTCGGAGGCGGAATTCACCCCTCCACTTT	CASARRRNSPLHF
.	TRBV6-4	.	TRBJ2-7	TGTGCCAGCAGTGACTCGGGCGAGCAGTACTTC	CASSDSGEQYF
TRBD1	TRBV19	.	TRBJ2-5	TGTGCCAGTAGTATAGGGACAGGGCGCAGCCAAGAGACCCAGTACTTC	CASSIGTGRSQETQYF
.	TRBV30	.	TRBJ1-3	TGTGCCTGGAGTGTATCGGCGGGGAGCTCTGGAAACACCATATATTTT	CAWSVSAGSSGNTIYF
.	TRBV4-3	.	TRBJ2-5	TGCGCCAGCAGCCAATCGGGGCGGGAGACCCAGTACTTC	CASSQSGRETQYF
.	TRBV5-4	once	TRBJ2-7	TGTGCCAGCAGCTTGCCCAGCTCCTACGAGCAGTACTTC	CASSLPSSYEQYF
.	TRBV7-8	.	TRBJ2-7	TGTGCCAGCAGCTTAAGCCGGGAATACGAGCAGTACTTC	CASSLSREYEQYF
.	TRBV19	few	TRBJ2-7	TGTGCCAGCCAAGGGAGTACACCCGCCTACGAGCAGTACTTC	CASQGSTPAYEQYF
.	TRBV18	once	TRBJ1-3	TGTGCCAGCTCACCACTCGGCACGGGGGAAAACACCATATATTTT	CASSPLGTGENTIYF
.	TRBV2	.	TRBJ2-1	TGTGCCAGCAGTGAATGGTACAATGAGCAGTTCTTC	CASSEWYNEQFF
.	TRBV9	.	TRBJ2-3	TGTGCCAGCAGCGTAGAGGGGTTAATCGCTAATACGCAGTATTTT	CASSVEGLIANTQYF
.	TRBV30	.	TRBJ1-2	TGTGCCTGGAGTGTACGGCGGGATGGCTACACCTTC	CAWSVRRDGYTF
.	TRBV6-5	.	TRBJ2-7	TGTGCCAGCAGTTACTGGGGAACTTCTTCCTACGAGCAGTACTTC	CASSYWGTSSYEQYF
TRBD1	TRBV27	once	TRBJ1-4	TGTGCCAGCAGTTTAGGTGTGCCCGGGACAGCTGGTTCGAATGAAAAACTGTTTTTT	CASSLGVPGTAGSNEKLFF
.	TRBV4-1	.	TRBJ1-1	TGCGCCAGCAGCCAAGGATCAAAAGCTTTCTTT	CASSQGSKAFF
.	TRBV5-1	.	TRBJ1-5	TGCGCCAGCAGGTCGACAGGCGATAGCAATCAGCCCCAGCATTTT	CASRSTGDSNQPQHF
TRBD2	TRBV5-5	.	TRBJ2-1	TGTGCCAGCAGCTGGAGGGTAGCGGGGGGAGATGAGCAGTTCTTC	CASSWRVAGGDEQFF
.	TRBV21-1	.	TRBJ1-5	TGTGCCAGCGGAAGAGCAGACCAAGAGAATCAGCCCCAGCATTTT	CASGRADQENQPQHF
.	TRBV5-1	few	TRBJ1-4	TGCGCCAGCAGCTTTGGGGGTTCGGGCACTAATGAAAAACTGTTTTTT	CASSFGGSGTNEKLFF
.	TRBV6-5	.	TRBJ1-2	TGTGCCAGCAGCTCCACCACACTGACAGACGGCTACACCTTC	CASSSTTLTDGYTF
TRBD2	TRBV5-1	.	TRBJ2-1	TGCGCCAGCAGCTTGGCTACTAGCGGTAACAATGAGCAGTTCTTC	CASSLATSGNNEQFF
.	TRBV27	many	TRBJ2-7	TGTGCCAGCAGTAAGCGAGAAGACTACGAGCAGTACTTC	CASSKREDYEQYF
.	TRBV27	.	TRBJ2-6	TGTGCCAGCAGTCTCCGGACACCCGCCTCTGGGTCTGGGGCCAACGTCCTGACTTTC	CASSLRTPASGSGANVLTF
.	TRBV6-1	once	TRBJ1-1	TGTGCCAGCAGCGCAGCGAACACTGAAGCTTTCTTT	CASSAANTEAFF
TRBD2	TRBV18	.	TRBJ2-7	TGTGCCAGCTCACCCACTAGCGGGACATACGAGCAGTACTTC	CASSPTSGTYEQYF
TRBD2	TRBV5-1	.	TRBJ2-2	TGCGCCAGCAGCTTGTATCGGCTAGGGCTAGCGGCGAACACCGGGGAGCTGTTTTTT	CASSLYRLGLAANTGELFF
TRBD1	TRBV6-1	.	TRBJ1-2	TGTGCCAGCATGGGGGACAGTGTCTATGGCTACACCTTC	CASMGDSVYGYTF
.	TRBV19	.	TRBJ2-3	TGTGCCAGTTCTGACAGGTATACGCAGTATTTT	CASSDRYTQYF
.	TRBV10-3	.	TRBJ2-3	TGTGCCATCAACGCGAGGGCAGGCTACACAGATACGCAGTATTTT	CAINARAGYTDTQYF
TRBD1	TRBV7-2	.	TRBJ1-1	TGTGCCAGCAGCTTAGGTTCGGGACAGGGGCATCGAAGGGCTTTCTTT	CASSLGSGQGHRRAFF